One and the same sample provided the 14 T cell receptor beta chains below, sequenced in a study of blood T cell repertoires in COVID-19. The table came from immunoSEQ multiplex PCR; TCRdb's copy has only in-frame clones and leaves some out. The repertoire includes nearly 70,000 clones, around 88% of them detected once, and about 6.4% sits in the top ten. The sample comprised peripheral blood. These receptors all stem from a woman in her seventies with acute or convalescent COVID-19.

This chain connects TRBV7-9 to TRBJ2-5; tentative D call: TRBD2 (6 bases). V lost 3 bases, J lost 3 bases, and 11 bases lay in between. The CDR3 has 14 amino acids. CDR1 SEHNR and CDR2 FQNEAQ come from the germline V gene (reference sequence). The CDR3 loop reads CASSFSGAEETQYF. The CDR3 DNA follows: TGTGCCAGCAGCTTTAGCGGAGCTGAAGAGACCCAGTACTTC.

The chain employs TRBV15 and TRBJ2-6; 7 bases line up with TRBD1. The CDR3 has 15 amino acids. The germline CDR1 and CDR2 sequences are LNHNV and YYDKDF (reference sequence). After removal of 5 bases from V and 2 bases from J, the junction contained 3 bases not matched to a gene. The CDR3 sequence is CATSSGGTGANVLTF. For the CDR3, the DNA is TGTGCCACCAGCTCAGGGGGAACTGGGGCCAACGTCCTGACTTTC.

This chain uses TRBV5-6 with TRBJ2-3; 9 bases align to TRBD1. Germline loops: CDR1 SGHDT, CDR2 YYEEEE. V dropped 2 bases and J dropped 0; count of bases not matched to a gene: 4. The CDR3 has 16 amino acids. This CDR3 reads CASSFATGGSTDTQYF. CDR3 coding DNA: TGTGCCAGCAGCTTCGCGACAGGGGGGAGCACAGATACGCAGTATTTT.

V and J are TRBV24-1 and TRBJ1-2; D remains ambiguous. Trimming removed 4 bases at V and 4 bases at J, with 15 bases between. The CDR3 loop spans 15 amino acids. The V gene's germline CDR1 is KGHDR and CDR2 SFDVKD. The CDR3, as DNA: TGTGCCACCAGTGACTCACAGTGGCGAAGCTATGGCTACACCTTC. This sequence encodes CATSDSQWRSYGYTF.

V usage is TRBV12-3 or TRBV12-4 and J usage is TRBJ1-5; possible D gene TRBD1, 6 bases. The V and J ends lost 7 bases and 3 bases respectively, with 10 bases between them. The CDR3 covers 13 residues. CDR3 protein: CASNRGINQPQHF. The CDR3 DNA reads TGTGCCAGCAATAGGGGGATCAATCAGCCCCAGCATTTT.

The rearrangement uses TRBV7-2 and TRBJ1-5, with unresolved D. The germline V gene has CDR1 SGHTA and CDR2 FQGNSA. V dropped 1 base and J dropped 9 bases, with 13 bases sitting between them. The CDR3 length is 14 residues. CDR3 sequence reads: CASSLEGGKRPQHF. In nucleotides, the CDR3 is TGTGCCAGCAGCTTAGAGGGAGGAAAGAGGCCCCAGCATTTT.

This chain connects TRBV11-3 to TRBJ2-2; D not resolved. The CDR3 is 11 residues long. The ends were cut back, 4 bases at V and 7 bases at J, with 4 bases in the middle. The germline V gene encodes CDR1 SGHNT and CDR2 YENEEA. CDR3 amino acids: CASSSRGELFF. The CDR3 DNA sequence: TGTGCCAGCAGCTCGCGCGGGGAGCTGTTTTTT.

V is TRBV12-3 or TRBV12-4 and J is TRBJ2-3; D perhaps matches TRBD2 (6 bases). This CDR3 has 13 amino acids. Trimming removed 5 bases from V and 9 bases from J, with 15 bases in between. Here the CDR3 reads CASSRGSGLTQYF. The CDR3 region has the DNA TGTGCCAGCAGTAGAGGTAGTGGACTAACGCAGTATTTT.

The V gene is TRBV2, the J gene TRBJ2-3; TRBD2 matches at 7 bases. Trimming removed 2 bases from V and 6 bases from J; junction bases left unmatched: 2. Germline V gene sequence: CDR1 SNHLY, CDR2 FYNNEI. The CDR3 is made up of 13 amino acids. CDR3 nucleotides: TGTGCCAGCAGTGAACTAGCGGAGGATACGCAGTATTTT. It is translated as CASSELAEDTQYF. Variable domain in full (rest from reference TRBV2 and TRBJ2-3): EPEVTQTPSHQVTQMGQEVILRCVPISNHLYFYWYRQILGQKVEFLVSFYNNEISEKSEIFDDQFSVERPDGSNFTLKIRSTKLEDSAMYFCASSELAEDTQYFGPGTRLTVL.

This clone was counted a single time. V is TRBV7-3 and J is TRBJ2-2; D is perhaps TRBD1 (5 bases). Per the germline V gene, CDR1 is SGHTA and CDR2 is FQGTGA. The V and J ends lost 7 bases and 6 bases respectively, with 15 bases between them. The CDR3 extends over 14 amino acids. The CDR3 protein is CASTSRVGPGELFF. The CDR3, as DNA: TGTGCCAGCACCTCCAGGGTGGGGCCCGGGGAGCTGTTTTTT.

This clone turned up a few times. J is TRBJ2-7 and V is TRBV4-1; D not resolved. The CDR3 is 15 amino acids. V was shortened by 1 base and J by 2 bases, with 12 bases between the two germline ends. The germline CDR1 and CDR2 sequences are MGHRA and YSYEKL. DNA for the CDR3: TGCGCCAGCAGCCAAGGAATGGGCAGTACCTACGAGCAGTACTTC. It encodes CASSQGMGSTYEQYF.

The chain links TRBV19 to TRBJ1-1, with 10 nucleotides matching TRBD1. V gave up 7 bases and J gave up 5 bases; unmatched junction bases: 13. The germline CDR1 and CDR2 sequences are LNHDA and SQIVND (reference sequence). The CDR3 sequence is 16 residues long. CDR3 nucleotide sequence: TGTGCCAGTACCATACTAATCCGGGACAGGGGTACTGAAGCTTTCTTT. Amino acids: CASTILIRDRGTEAFF. Full variable domain (rest looked up from reference TRBV19 and TRBJ1-1): DGGITQSPKYLFRKEGQNVTLSCEQNLNHDAMYWYRQDPGQGLRLIYYSQIVNDFQKGDIAEGYSVSREKKESFPLTVTSAQKNPTAFYLCASTILIRDRGTEAFFGQGTRLTVV.

This chain links TRBV19 with TRBJ1-2, with TRBD1 as a possible D gene (6 bases). V shed 6 bases and J shed 0 bases, with 14 bases lying between them. CDR3 length: 15 amino acids. Germline assignment: CDR1 LNHDA and CDR2 SQIVND (reference sequence). For the CDR3, the DNA is TGTGCCAGTAGCCCCGGACAGTATGCTAACTATGGCTACACCTTC. Translating gives CASSPGQYANYGYTF.

A word on this clone: At the DNA level, this CDR3 is encoded by other sequences in the same sample as well. This rearrangement joins TRBV7-2 to TRBJ1-1; weak D call: TRBD1 (5 bases). Germline lookup yields CDR1 SGHTA and CDR2 FQGNSA. V shed 5 bases and J shed 4 bases, with 14 bases lying between them. This CDR3 is 14 amino acids long. The CDR3 loop reads CASSPGRGGTEAFF. CDR3 in DNA: TGTGCCAGCAGCCCGGGGAGGGGCGGCACTGAAGCTTTCTTT. The complete variable domain, with remaining parts taken from reference TRBV7-2 and TRBJ1-1, reads GAGVSQSPSNKVTEKGKDVELRCDPISGHTALYWYRQSLGQGLEFLIYFQGNSAPDKSGLPSDRFSAERTGGSVSTLTIQRTQQEDSAVYLCASSPGRGGTEAFFGQGTRLTVV.